This T cell receptor beta chain was recorded in a study of T cells after yellow fever vaccination. Per the germline V gene, CDR1 is SGDLS and CDR2 is YYNGEE. This CDR3 contains 13 residues. Of note for this clonotype: Its specificity is unknown. A read error may account for a junction end that differs from germline.

Study results and caveats: The presence of abundant clonotypes contaminating from the bulk population was possible in FACS-sorted repertoires. A weaker but faster secondary response was observed, peaking on day 5 versus 15. Clonotypes shared by both compartments, CD4 and CD8, made up a small share. Post-booster repertoires again held most primary-vaccination clones (just under 97% CD4, roughly 88% CD8).

MiXCR, applied by TCRdb to the 5' RACE reads, yields one record per CDR3 protein. The sample has approximately 300,000 distinct CDR3 sequences; 6.8% are singletons. This material consisted of PBMCs, taken roughly 47 days after the first yellow fever vaccination. This TCR came from a man aged 18 to 35 who received the YFV17D yellow fever vaccine. The V gene is TRBV9, the J gene TRBJ1-1, with a weak D call TRBD1 (5 bases). The CDR3 loop reads CATSVTANTEAFF. The CDR3 bases are TGTGCCACCAGCGTGACAGCGAACACTGAAGCTTTCTTT.